Presented here are 9 T cell receptor beta chains from one specimen sequenced in a study of response to subunit inactivated influenza vaccine. From the RT-PCR reads, TCRdb called clonotypes with MiXCR, one entry per CDR3 protein. The sample gives about 780,000 distinct CDR3 sequences, 18% of which show up once; approximately 11% is in the top ten. Sequencing was performed on PBMCs from blood, taken roughly 5 days after vaccination. The source is a man in his fifties or sixties who received an inactivated influenza vaccine.

The gene calls are TRBV5-5 and TRBJ2-7; D may be TRBD1 or TRBD2 (5 bases each). The CDR3 runs 13 residues. The V end was cut by 4 bases, the J end by 7 bases, with 15 bases between. The germline V gene has CDR1 SGHKS and CDR2 YYEKEE (reference sequence). CDR3: CASSPGAGFEQYF. CDR3 DNA: TGTGCCAGCAGCCCCGGGGCCGGTTTTGAGCAGTACTTC. Supplemented by reference TRBV5-5 and TRBJ2-7, the full variable domain reads DAGVTQSPTHLIKTRGQQVTLRCSPISGHKSVSWYQQVLGQGPQFIFQYYEKEERGRGNFPDRFSARQFPNYSSELNVNALLLGDSALYLCASSPGAGFEQYFGPGTRLTVT.

This clonotype was counted many times. The J gene is TRBJ2-2, the V gene TRBV12-3 or TRBV12-4; D tentatively reads TRBD1 or TRBD2 (5 bases each). With 6 bases removed from V and 3 bases from J, the gap between germline ends came to 5 bases. This CDR3 is 12 amino acids long. CDR3: CASRGDTGELFF. The CDR3, as DNA: TGTGCCAGCAGGGGGGACACCGGGGAGCTGTTTTTT.

This clonotype was picked up many times. The rearrangement uses TRBV28 and TRBJ2-6; TRBD2 aligns across 7 bases. Germline V gives CDR1 MDHEN, CDR2 SYDVKM. The CDR3 has 15 amino acids. The junction had 6 bases not matched to a gene; V was cut back by 2 bases and J by 8 bases. The CDR3 sequence is CASSLSLGRTNVLTF. DNA of the CDR3: TGTGCCAGCAGTTTAAGTCTCGGGAGGACCAACGTCCTGACTTTC.

This sequence joins TRBV12-3 or TRBV12-4 and TRBJ2-3; 10 nucleotides agree with TRBD1. The CDR3 has 16 residues. V was clipped by 1 base and J by 2 bases; unmatched bases: 3. The DNA of the CDR3 is TGTGCCAGCAGTTTAGGGGACAGGGGTTCCACAGATACGCAGTATTTT. Translating gives CASSLGDRGSTDTQYF.

The chain links TRBV29-1 to TRBJ1-2; D is unclear. From germline, CDR1 is SQVTM and CDR2 ANQGSEA. CDR3 length equals 12 residues. The DNA of the CDR3 is TGCATCACTATGGGAGAAAACTATGGCTACACCTTC. Amino acid sequence: CITMGENYGYTF.

This chain uses TRBV6-5 with TRBJ2-7, with D unclear. Trimming pared 0 bases from V and 3 bases from J, leaving 12 bases between. The CDR3 is 15 residues long. CDR1 and CDR2 from the germline V gene are MNHEY and SVGAGI. The CDR3 sequence is CASSYSRTAYYEQYF. The CDR3 DNA follows: TGTGCCAGCAGTTACTCAAGGACCGCCTACTACGAGCAGTACTTC.

The rearrangement uses TRBV4-1 and TRBJ2-7; possible D gene TRBD1, 6 bases. Per the germline V gene, CDR1 is MGHRA and CDR2 is YSYEKL. The CDR3 is 15 residues long. V lost 0 bases, J lost 2 bases, and 11 bases lay in between. The CDR3 reads CASSQDLRGPYEQYF. The CDR3 DNA reads TGCGCCAGCAGCCAAGATCTCAGGGGTCCCTACGAGCAGTACTTC.

For this clonotype: One junction end disagrees with the germline gene, perhaps due to a read error. The chain joins TRBV20-1 to TRBJ2-2, with D perhaps TRBD2 (7 bases). There are 15 residues in the CDR3. Germline loops: CDR1 DFQATT, CDR2 SNEGSKA (reference sequence). The CDR3 DNA sequence: TGCAGTGCTAGACCGGGGGGCCCAATAACCGTGGAGCTGTTTTTT. Translated, it gives CSARPGGPITVELFF.

This clonotype occurred a few times. The chain couples TRBV20-1 to TRBJ1-1; D not certain. V shed 6 bases and J shed 2 bases, with 19 bases lying between them. Germline V gene data show CDR1 as DFQATT and CDR2 as SNEGSKA (reference sequence). This CDR3 spans 15 amino acids. DNA for the CDR3: TGCAGTGCCCCCTCCCGGGGTGGCCCTAACACTGAAGCTTTCTTT. Its translation is CSAPSRGGPNTEAFF.